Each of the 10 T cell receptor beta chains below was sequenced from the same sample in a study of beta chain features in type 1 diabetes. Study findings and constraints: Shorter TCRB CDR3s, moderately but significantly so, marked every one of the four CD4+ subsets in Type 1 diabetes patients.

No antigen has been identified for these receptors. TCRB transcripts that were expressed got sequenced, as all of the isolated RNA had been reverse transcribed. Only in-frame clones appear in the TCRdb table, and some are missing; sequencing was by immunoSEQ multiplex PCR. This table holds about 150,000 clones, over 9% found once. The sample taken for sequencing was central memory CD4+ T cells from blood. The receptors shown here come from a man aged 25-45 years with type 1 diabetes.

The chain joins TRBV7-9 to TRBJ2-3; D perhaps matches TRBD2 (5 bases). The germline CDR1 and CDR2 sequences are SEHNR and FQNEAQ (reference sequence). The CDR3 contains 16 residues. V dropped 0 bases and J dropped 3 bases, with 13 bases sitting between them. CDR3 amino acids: CASSLASAPGTDTQYF. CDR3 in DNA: TGTGCCAGCAGCTTAGCCTCAGCCCCGGGGACAGATACGCAGTATTTT.

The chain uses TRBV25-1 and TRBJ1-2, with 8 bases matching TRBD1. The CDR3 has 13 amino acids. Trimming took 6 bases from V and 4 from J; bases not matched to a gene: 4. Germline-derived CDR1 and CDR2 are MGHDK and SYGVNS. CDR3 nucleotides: TGTGCCAGCAGACCTCAGGGGGCCTATGGCTACACCTTC. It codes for CASRPQGAYGYTF.

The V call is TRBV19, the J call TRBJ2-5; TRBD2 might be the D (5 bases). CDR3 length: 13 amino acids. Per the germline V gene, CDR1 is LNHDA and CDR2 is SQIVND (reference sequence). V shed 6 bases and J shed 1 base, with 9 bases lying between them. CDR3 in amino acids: CASSQRFQETQYF. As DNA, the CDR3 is TGTGCCAGTAGCCAGCGGTTCCAAGAGACCCAGTACTTC.

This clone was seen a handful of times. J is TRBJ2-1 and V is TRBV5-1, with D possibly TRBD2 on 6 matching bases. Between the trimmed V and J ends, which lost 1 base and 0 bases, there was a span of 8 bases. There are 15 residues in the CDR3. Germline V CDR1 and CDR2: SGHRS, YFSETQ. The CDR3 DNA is TGCGCCAGCAGCTTGAGGCGGGGCTCCTACAATGAGCAGTTCTTC. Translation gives CASSLRRGSYNEQFF.

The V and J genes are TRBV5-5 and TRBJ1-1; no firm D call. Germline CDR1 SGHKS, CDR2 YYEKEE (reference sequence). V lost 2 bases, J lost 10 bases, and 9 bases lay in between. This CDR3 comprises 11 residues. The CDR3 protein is CASSFGLVAFF. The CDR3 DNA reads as TGTGCCAGCAGCTTTGGCCTTGTAGCTTTCTTT.

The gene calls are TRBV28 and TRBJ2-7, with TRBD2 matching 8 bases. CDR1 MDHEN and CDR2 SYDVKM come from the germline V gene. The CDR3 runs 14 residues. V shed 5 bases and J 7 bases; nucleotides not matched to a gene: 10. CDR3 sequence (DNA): TGTGCCAGCAGTCCCCCGGGAGGGCCTGATGAGCAGTACTTC. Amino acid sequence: CASSPPGGPDEQYF.

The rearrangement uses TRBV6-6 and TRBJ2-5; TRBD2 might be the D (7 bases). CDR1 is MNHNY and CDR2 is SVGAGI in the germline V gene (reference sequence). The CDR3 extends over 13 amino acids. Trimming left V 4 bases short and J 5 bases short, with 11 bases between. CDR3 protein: CASSLQGGETQYF. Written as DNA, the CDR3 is TGTGCCAGCAGTTTACAGGGAGGGGAGACCCAGTACTTC.

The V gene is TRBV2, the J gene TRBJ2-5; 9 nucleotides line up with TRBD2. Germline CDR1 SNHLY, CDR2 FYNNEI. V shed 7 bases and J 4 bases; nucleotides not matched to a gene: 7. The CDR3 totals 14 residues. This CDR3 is CASKEAGGGETQYF. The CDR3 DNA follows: TGTGCCAGCAAGGAGGCGGGAGGGGGAGAGACCCAGTACTTC.

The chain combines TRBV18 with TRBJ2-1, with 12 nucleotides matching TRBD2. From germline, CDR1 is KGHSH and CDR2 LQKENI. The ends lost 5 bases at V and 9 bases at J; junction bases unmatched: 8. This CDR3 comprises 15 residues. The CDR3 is CASSSGLAGWGEQFF. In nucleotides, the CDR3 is TGTGCCAGCTCATCTGGACTAGCGGGGTGGGGTGAGCAGTTCTTC.

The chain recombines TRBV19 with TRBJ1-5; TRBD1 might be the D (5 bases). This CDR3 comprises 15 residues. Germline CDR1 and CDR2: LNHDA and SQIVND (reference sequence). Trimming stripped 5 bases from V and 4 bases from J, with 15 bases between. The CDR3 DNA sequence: TGTGCCAGTAGTCGGGGCGGGGAAGGGAATCAGCCCCAGCATTTT. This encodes CASSRGGEGNQPQHF.